This T cell receptor (beta chain) emerged from a study of blood T cell repertoires in COVID-19. Looking at the study overall: Acute and convalescent COVID-19 samples came from the United States, Italy and Spain.

Enrollment of patients from Seattle took place during active infection, with longitudinal follow-up. CDR3 length: 13 amino acids. CDR1 is MNHEY and CDR2 is SVGEGT in the germline V gene. Deletions cut 3 bases from V and 2 bases from J, with 7 bases between. Regarding this clone: The sample has other DNA sequences that encode this CDR3 too.

The data were produced by immunoSEQ multiplex PCR, yet TCRdb's version contains in-frame clones alone and is incomplete. Of 300,000 to 350,000 clones detected, approximately 90% appear once; the ten largest clones hold more than 7.5%. The gene calls are TRBV6-2 or TRBV6-3 and TRBJ1-2; D is perhaps TRBD1 (5 bases). Sequencing was carried out using peripheral blood. The TCR originated in a young man with COVID-19, enrolled during active disease. CDR3 nucleotides: TGTGCCAGCAGTTATCCAGGGAACTATGGCTACACCTTC. This codes for CASSYPGNYGYTF.